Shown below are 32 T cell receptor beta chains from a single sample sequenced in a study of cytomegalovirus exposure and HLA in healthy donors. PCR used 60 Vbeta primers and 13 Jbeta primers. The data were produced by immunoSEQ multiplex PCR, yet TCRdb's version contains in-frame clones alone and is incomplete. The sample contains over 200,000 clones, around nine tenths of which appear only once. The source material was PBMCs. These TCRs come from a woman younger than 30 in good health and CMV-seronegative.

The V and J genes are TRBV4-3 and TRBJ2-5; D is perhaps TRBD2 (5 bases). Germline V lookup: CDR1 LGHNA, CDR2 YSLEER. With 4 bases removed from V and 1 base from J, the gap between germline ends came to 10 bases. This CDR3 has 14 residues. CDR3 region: CASSPHAGQETQYF. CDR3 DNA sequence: TGCGCCAGCAGCCCGCACGCGGGCCAAGAGACCCAGTACTTC.

CDR3 sequence: CASSLSGLAVLNEQFF. As DNA, the CDR3 is TGTGCCAGCAGTTTGTCGGGACTAGCGGTTCTCAATGAGCAGTTCTTC. V gene TRBV27 combines with J gene TRBJ2-1, with 11 nucleotides matching TRBD2. The J segment lost 6 bases and the V segment lost 3 bases, leaving 7 bases of the junction unmatched. This CDR3 has 16 residues. Germline V CDR1 and CDR2: MNHEY, SMNVEV (reference sequence).

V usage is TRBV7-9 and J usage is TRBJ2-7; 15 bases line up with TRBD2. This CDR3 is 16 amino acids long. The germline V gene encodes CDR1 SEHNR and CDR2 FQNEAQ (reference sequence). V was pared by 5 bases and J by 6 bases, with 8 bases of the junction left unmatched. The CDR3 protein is CASSPLGTSGRLEQYF. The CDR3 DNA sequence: TGTGCCAGCAGCCCACTCGGGACTAGCGGGAGGCTCGAGCAGTACTTC.

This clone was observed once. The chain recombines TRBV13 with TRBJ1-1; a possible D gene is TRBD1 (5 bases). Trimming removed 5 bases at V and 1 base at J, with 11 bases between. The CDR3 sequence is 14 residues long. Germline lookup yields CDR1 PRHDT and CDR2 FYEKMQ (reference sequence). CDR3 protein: CASSRGGQNTEAFF. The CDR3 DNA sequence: TGTGCCAGCAGCCGGGGGGGTCAGAACACTGAAGCTTTCTTT. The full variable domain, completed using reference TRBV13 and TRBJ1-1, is AAGVIQSPRHLIKEKRETATLKCYPIPRHDTVYWYQQGPGQDPQFLISFYEKMQSDKGSIPDRFSAQQFSDYHSELNMSSLELGDSALYFCASSRGGQNTEAFFGQGTRLTVV.

The CDR3 spells CASSGDIQDTQYF. In nucleotides, the CDR3 is TGCGCCAGCAGCGGGGACATCCAAGATACGCAGTATTTT. This chain joins TRBV5-1 and TRBJ2-3; tentative D call: TRBD1 (6 bases). The CDR3 length is 13 residues. Per germline, CDR1 SGHRS and CDR2 YFSETQ. V shed 4 bases and J shed 5 bases, with 11 bases lying between them. The variable domain in full, with the rest retrieved from reference TRBV5-1 and TRBJ2-3, is KAGVTQTPRYLIKTRGQQVTLSCSPISGHRSVSWYQQTPGQGLQFLFEYFSETQRNKGNFPGRFSGRQFSNSRSEMNVSTLELGDSALYLCASSGDIQDTQYFGPGTRLTVL.

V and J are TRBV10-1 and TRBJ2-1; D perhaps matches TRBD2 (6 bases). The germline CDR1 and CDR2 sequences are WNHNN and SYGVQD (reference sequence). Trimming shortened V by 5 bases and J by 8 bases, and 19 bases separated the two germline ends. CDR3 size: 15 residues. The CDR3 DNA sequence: TGCGCCAGCAGTAAAACGGGGGAAACCTGGGATGAGCAGTTCTTC. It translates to CASSKTGETWDEQFF.

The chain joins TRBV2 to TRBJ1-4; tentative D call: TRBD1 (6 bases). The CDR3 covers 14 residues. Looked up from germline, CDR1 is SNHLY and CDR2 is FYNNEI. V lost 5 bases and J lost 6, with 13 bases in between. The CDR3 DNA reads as TGTGCCAGCAGTCCACAGGGACCTGATGAAAAACTGTTTTTT. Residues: CASSPQGPDEKLFF.

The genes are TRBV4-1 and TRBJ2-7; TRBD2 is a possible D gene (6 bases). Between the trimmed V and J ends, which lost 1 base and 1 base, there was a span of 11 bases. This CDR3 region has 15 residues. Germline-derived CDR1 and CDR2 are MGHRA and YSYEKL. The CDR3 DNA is TGCGCCAGCAGCCAAGCTCGGGGGAGTTCCTACGAGCAGTACTTC. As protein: CASSQARGSSYEQYF.

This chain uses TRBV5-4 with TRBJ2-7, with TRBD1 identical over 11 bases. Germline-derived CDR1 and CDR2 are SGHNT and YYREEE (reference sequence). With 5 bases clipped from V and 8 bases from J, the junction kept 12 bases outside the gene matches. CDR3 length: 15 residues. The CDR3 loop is CASSFTGTGGRQQYF. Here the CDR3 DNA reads TGTGCCAGCAGTTTTACCGGGACAGGGGGTCGTCAGCAGTACTTC.

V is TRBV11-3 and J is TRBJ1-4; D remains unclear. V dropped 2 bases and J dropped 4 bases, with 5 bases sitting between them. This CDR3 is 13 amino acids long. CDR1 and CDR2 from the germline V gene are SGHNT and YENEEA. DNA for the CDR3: TGTGCCAGCAGCTTAACTCGTAATGAAAAACTGTTTTTT. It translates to CASSLTRNEKLFF.

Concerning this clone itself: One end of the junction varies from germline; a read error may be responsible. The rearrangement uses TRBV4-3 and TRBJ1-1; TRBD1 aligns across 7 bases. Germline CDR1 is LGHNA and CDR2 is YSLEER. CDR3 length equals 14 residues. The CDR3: CANSQGTGDTEAFF. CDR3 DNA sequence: TGCGCCAACAGCCAGGGTACAGGGGACACTGAAGCTTTCTTT.

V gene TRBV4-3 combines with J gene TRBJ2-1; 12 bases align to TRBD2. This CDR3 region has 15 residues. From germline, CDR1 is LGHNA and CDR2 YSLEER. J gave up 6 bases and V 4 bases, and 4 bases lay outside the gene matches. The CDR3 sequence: CASSRPTSGSNEQFF. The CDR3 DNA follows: TGCGCCAGCAGCCGGCCGACTAGCGGGAGCAATGAGCAGTTCTTC.

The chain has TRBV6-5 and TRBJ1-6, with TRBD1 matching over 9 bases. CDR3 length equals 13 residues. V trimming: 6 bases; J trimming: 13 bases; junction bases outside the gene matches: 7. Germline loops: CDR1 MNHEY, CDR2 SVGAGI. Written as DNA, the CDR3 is TGTGCCAGCAGCGGGACAGGGACGTGGCCCCTCCACTTT. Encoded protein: CASSGTGTWPLHF.

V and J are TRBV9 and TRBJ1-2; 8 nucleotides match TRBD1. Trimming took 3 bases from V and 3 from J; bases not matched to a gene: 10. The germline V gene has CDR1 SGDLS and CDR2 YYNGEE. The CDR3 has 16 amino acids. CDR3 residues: CASSGEQGAWDYGYTF. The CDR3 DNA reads TGTGCCAGCAGCGGCGAGCAGGGGGCGTGGGACTATGGCTACACCTTC.

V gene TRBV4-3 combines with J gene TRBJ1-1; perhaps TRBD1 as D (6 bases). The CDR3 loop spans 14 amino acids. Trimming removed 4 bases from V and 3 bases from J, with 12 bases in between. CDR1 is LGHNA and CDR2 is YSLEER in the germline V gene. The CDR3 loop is CASSLGHRDTEAFF. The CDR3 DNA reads TGCGCCAGCAGCCTGGGACACCGGGACACTGAAGCTTTCTTT.

CDR3 sequence: CAWSSGGGYYNEQFF. The CDR3, as DNA: TGTGCCTGGAGTTCGGGGGGGGGATACTACAATGAGCAGTTCTTC. The chain joins TRBV30 to TRBJ2-1; 8 nucleotides align to TRBD2. The CDR3 extends over 15 amino acids. Germline V gives CDR1 GTSNPN, CDR2 SVGIG (reference sequence). The trim removed 2 bases at V and 3 bases at J, leaving 6 bases unmatched.

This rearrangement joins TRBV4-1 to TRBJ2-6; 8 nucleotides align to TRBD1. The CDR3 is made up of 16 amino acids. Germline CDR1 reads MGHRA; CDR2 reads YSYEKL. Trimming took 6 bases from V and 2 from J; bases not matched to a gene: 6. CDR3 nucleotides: TGCGCCAGCAGAACGCCAGGGGGCACTGGGGCCAACGTCCTGACTTTC. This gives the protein CASRTPGGTGANVLTF.

The CDR3 reads CASSLAGQGGYTF. As DNA, the CDR3 is TGTGCCAGCAGCTTAGCCGGTCAGGGTGGCTACACCTTC. The chain employs TRBV7-8 and TRBJ1-2, with D tentatively TRBD1 (5 bases). Trimming cost V 0 bases and J 7 bases, with 9 bases left between them. CDR1 is SGHVS, CDR2 FQNEAQ, per germline. CDR3 length: 13 amino acids.

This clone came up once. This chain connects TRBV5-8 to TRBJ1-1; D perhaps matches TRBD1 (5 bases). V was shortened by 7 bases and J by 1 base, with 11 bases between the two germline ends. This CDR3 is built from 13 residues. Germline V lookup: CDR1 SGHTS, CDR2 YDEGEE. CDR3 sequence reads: CASSGGWNTEAFF. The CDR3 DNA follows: TGTGCCAGCTCCGGGGGTTGGAACACTGAAGCTTTCTTT.

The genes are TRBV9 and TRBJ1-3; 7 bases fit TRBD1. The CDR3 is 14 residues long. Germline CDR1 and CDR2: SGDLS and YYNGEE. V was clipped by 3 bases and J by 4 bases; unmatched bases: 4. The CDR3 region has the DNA TGTGCCAGCAGCGCCCGACAGGGAGGAAACACCATATATTTT. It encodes CASSARQGGNTIYF. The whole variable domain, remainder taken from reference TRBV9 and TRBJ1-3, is DSGVTQTPKHLITATGQRVTLRCSPRSGDLSVYWYQQSLDQGLQFLIQYYNGEERAKGNILERFSAQQFPDLHSELNLSSLELGDSALYFCASSARQGGNTIYFGEGSWLTVV.

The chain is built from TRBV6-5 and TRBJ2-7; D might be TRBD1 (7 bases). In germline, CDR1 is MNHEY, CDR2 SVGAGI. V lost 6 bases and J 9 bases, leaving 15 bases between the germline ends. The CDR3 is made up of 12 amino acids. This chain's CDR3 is CASSQGGGGQYF. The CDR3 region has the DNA TGTGCCAGCAGCCAGGGGGGTGGGGGGCAGTACTTC.

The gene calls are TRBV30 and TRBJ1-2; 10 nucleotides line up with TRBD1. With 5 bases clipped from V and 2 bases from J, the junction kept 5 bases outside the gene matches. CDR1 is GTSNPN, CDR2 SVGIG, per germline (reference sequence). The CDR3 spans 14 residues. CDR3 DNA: TGTGCCTGGCACGACAGGGGGCCAAACTATGGCTACACCTTC. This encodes CAWHDRGPNYGYTF.

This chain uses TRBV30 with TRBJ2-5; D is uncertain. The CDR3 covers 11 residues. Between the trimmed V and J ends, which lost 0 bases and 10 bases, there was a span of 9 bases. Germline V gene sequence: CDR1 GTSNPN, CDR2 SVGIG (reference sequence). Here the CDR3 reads CAWSVLQDQYF. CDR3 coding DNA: TGTGCCTGGAGTGTACTCCAGGACCAGTACTTC.

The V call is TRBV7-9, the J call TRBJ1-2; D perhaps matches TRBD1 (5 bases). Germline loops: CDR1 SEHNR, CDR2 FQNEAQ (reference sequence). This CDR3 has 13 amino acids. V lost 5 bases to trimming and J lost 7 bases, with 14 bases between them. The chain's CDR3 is CASSPDRDFGYTF. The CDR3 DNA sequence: TGTGCCAGCAGCCCAGACAGAGATTTTGGCTACACCTTC.

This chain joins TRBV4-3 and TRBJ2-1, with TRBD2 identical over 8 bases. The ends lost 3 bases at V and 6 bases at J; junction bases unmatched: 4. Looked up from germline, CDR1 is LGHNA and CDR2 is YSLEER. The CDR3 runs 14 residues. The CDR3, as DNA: TGCGCCAGCAGCCATAGCGGGGAGGGCAATGAGCAGTTCTTC. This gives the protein CASSHSGEGNEQFF.

The DNA for the CDR3 is TGTGCCAGCAAACACGAGGAGAGGACCTACAATGAGCAGTTCTTC. Amino acids: CASKHEERTYNEQFF. The V call is TRBV27, the J call TRBJ2-1; D uncertain. In germline, CDR1 is MNHEY, CDR2 SMNVEV (reference sequence). Trimming shortened V by 7 bases and J by 2 bases, and 15 bases separated the two germline ends. CDR3 length equals 15 residues.

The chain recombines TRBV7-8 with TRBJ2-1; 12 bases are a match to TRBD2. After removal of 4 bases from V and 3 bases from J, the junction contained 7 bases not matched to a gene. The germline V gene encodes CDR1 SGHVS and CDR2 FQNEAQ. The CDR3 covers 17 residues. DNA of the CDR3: TGTGCCAGCAGCTCCCGACTAGCGGGAGATCACTACAATGAGCAGTTCTTC. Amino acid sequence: CASSSRLAGDHYNEQFF. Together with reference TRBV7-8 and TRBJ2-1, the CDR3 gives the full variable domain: GAGVSQSPRYKVAKRGQDVALRCDPISGHVSLFWYQQALGQGPEFLTYFQNEAQLDKSGLPSDRFFAERPEGSVSTLKIQRTQQEDSAVYLCASSSRLAGDHYNEQFFGPGTRLTVL.

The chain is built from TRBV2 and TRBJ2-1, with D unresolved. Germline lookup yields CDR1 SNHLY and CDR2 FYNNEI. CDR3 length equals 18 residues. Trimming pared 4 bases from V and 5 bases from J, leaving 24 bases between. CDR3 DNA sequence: TGTGCCAGCAGTGTAGGCGGTATTCCCCTTCGCTTCAACAATGAGCAGTTCTTC. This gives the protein CASSVGGIPLRFNNEQFF.

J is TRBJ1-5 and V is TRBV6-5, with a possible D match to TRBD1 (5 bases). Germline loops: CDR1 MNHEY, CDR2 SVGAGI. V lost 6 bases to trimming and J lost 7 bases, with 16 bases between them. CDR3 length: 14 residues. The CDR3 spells CASSRASKGQPQHF. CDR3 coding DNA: TGTGCCAGCAGCAGGGCATCCAAGGGCCAGCCCCAGCATTTT.

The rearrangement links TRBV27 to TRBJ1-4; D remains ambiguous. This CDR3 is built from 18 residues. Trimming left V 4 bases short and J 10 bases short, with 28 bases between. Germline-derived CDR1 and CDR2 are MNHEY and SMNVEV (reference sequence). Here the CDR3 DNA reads TGTGCCAGCAGTTCGTTCGTAACGGCGACTGGTCGAAATCGAAAACTGTTTTTT. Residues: CASSSFVTATGRNRKLFF.

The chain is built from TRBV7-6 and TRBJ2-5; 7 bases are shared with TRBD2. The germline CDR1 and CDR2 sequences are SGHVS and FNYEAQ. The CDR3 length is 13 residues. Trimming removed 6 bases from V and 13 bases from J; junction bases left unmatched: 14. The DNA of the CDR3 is TGTGCCAGCAGTCTCTGGGCTAGCGGAGGGGCGTACTTC. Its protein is CASSLWASGGAYF.

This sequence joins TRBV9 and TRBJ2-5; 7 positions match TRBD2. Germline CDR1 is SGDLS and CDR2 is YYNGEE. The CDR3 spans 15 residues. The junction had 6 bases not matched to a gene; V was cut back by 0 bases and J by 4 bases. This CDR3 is CASSVGTSRLETQYF. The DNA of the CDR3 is TGTGCCAGCAGCGTAGGGACTAGTCGGTTAGAGACCCAGTACTTC.